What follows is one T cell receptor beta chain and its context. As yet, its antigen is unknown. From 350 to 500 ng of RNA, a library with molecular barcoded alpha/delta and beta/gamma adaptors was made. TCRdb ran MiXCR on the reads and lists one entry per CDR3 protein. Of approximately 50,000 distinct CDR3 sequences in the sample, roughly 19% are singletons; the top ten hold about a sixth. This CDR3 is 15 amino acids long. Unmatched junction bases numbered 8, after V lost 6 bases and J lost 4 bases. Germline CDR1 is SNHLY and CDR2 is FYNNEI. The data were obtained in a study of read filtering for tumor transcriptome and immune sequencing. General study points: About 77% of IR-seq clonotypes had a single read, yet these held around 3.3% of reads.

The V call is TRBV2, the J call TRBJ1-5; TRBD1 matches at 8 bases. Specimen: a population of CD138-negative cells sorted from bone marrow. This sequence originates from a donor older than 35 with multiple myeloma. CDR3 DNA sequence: TGTGCCAGCAGAGCCGACAGGGGAGGGAATCAGCCCCAGCATTTT. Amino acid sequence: CASRADRGGNQPQHF. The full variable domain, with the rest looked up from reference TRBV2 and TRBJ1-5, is EPEVTQTPSHQVTQMGQEVILRCVPISNHLYFYWYRQILGQKVEFLVSFYNNEISEKSEIFDDQFSVERPDGSNFTLKIRSTKLEDSAMYFCASRADRGGNQPQHFGDGTRLSIL.